The entry below gives a single T cell receptor beta chain sequence along with its context. This sample is drawn from a study of blood T cell repertoires in COVID-19. For the study at large: Specimens from acute and convalescent COVID-19 originated in the United States, Italy and Spain.

Germline CDR1 MDHEN, CDR2 SYDVKM. The CDR3 is made up of 14 amino acids. J was trimmed by 9 bases and V by 2 bases; bases with no gene match: 10. Authors' analysis steps: Using reference gene primer amplification, nucleated cell counts were estimated. Clones were read by immunoSEQ multiplex PCR, and TCRdb kept only the in-frame ones, dropping some. That table supplies the V and J calls and clone size; D and trimming were determined from the DNA. The sample consists of over 10,000 clones, approximately 86% of them appearing once. The origin of this receptor is a human donor in a cohort sampled during active COVID-19. Sequenced input: peripheral blood. The chain couples TRBV28 to TRBJ2-7; TRBD2 aligns across 7 bases. The CDR3 sequence: CASSLLAAHLGQYF. CDR3 nucleotides: TGTGCCAGCAGTTTACTAGCGGCTCATTTGGGGCAGTACTTC. The full variable domain, its missing parts supplied by reference TRBV28 and TRBJ2-7, is DVKVTQSSRYLVKRTGEKVFLECVQDMDHENMFWYRQDPGLGLRLIYFSYDVKMKEKGDIPEGYSVSREKKERFSLILESASTNQTSMYLCASSLLAAHLGQYFGPGTRLTVT.